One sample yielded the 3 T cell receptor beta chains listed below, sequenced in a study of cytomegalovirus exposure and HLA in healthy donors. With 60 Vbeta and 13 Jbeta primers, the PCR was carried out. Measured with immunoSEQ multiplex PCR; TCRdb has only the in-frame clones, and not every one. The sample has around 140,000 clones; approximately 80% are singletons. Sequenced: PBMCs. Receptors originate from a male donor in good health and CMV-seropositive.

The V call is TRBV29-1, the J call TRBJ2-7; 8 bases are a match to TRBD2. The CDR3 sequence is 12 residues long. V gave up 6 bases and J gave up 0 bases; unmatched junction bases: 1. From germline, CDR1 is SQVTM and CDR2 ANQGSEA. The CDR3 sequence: CSVSGSSYEQYF. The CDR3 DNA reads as TGCAGCGTAAGCGGGAGCTCCTACGAGCAGTACTTC.

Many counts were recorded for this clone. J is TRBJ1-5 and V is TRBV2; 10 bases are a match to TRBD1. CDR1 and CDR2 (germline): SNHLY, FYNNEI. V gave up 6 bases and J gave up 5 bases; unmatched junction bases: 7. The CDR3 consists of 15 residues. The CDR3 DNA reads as TGTGCCAGCAGGAGCGGGACAGGGGCCTATCAGCCCCAGCATTTT. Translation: CASRSGTGAYQPQHF.

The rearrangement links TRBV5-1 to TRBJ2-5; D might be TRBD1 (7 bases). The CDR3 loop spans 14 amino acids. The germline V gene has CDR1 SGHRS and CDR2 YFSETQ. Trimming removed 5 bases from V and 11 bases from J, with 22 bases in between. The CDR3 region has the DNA TGCGCCAGCAGTTCCTACAGGGGATCGGGAGAGCAGTACTTC. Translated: CASSSYRGSGEQYF.